This TCR beta chain is from a study of blood T cell repertoires in COVID-19. Study context: Samples taken during acute and convalescent COVID-19 were collected in the United States, Italy and Spain.

This table comes from immunoSEQ multiplex PCR, and its TCRdb copy is limited to in-frame clones, with some not included. The sample yields approximately 230,000 clones, about 85% seen once. Germline-derived CDR1 and CDR2 are GTSNPN and SVGIG (reference sequence). The CDR3 consists of 14 residues. V lost 5 bases to trimming and J lost 6 bases, with 14 bases between them. The gene calls are TRBV30 and TRBJ1-6, with D tentatively TRBD1 (5 bases). Sequenced sample: peripheral blood. This clonotype was sampled from a man between 18 and 29 years old with active or convalescent COVID-19. DNA for the CDR3: TGTGCCTGGGTTGGGGGGGGGACTAATTCACCCCTCCACTTT. Amino acids: CAWVGGGTNSPLHF. The whole variable domain, remainder taken from reference TRBV30 and TRBJ1-6, is SQTIHQWPATLVQPVGSPLSLECTVEGTSNPNLYWYRQAAGRGLQLLFYSVGIGQISSEVPQNLSASRPQDRQFILSSKKLLLSDSGFYLCAWVGGGTNSPLHFGNGTRLTVT.